The T cell receptor (beta chain) under discussion was sequenced for a study of OX40 agonist ivuxolimab in advanced cancers. Study overall: An anti-OX40 (CD134) antibody with agonistic activity, ivuxolimab, was administered to patients. Study-wide findings and caveats: Patients who responded partially at 0.1-3.0 mg/kg showed clonal expansion ranking among the lowest. CD8+ T cells were the subset that, on average, had more expanded clones than CD4+. Still undetermined is the antigen specificity of the expanded peripheral T cells.

TCRdb's copy holds only in-frame clones and misses some; the assay was immunoSEQ multiplex PCR. The data show about 83,000 clones, with 85% seen just once and under 0.75% held by the top ten. The CDR3 totals 18 residues. The trim removed 5 bases at V and 2 bases at J, leaving 14 bases unmatched. The germline CDR1 and CDR2 sequences are SGHTA and FQGNSA. A note on this clone: Its antigen remains unidentified.

This clonotype was sampled from an adult with an advanced solid tumor such as melanoma, head and neck, liver or kidney cancer. Source: CD4+ or CD8+ T cells sorted from blood, taken in a trial of the OX40 agonist ivuxolimab. The V and J genes are TRBV7-2 and TRBJ2-1; 8 bases are a match to TRBD2. DNA for the CDR3: TGTGCCAGCAGCGCCCTTGGAGGAGCGGGAGCTACCTACAATGAGCAGTTCTTC. Its translation: CASSALGGAGATYNEQFF.